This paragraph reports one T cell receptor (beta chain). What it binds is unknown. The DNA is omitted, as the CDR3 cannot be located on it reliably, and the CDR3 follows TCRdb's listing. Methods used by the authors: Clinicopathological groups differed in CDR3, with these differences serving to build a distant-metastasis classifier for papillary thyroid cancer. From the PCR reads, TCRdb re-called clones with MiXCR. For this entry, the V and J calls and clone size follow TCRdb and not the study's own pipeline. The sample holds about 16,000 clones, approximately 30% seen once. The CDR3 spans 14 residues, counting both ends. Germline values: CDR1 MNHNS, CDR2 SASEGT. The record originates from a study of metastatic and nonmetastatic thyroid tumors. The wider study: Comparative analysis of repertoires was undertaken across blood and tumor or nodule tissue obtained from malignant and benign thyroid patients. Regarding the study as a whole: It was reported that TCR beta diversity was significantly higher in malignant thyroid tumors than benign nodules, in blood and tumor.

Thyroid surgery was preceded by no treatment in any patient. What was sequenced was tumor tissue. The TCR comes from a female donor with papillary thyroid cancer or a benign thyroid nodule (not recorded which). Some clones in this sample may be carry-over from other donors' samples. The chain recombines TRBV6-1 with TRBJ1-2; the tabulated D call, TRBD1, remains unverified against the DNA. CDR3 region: CASSPWAGHYGCTF.